Below are 12 T cell receptor beta chains sequenced from a single sample in a study of beta chain features in type 1 diabetes. Expressed TCRB transcripts were sequenced after all isolated RNA was converted to cDNA. This table comes from immunoSEQ multiplex PCR, and its TCRdb copy is limited to in-frame clones, with some not included. This table has about 150,000 clones, over 8.5% appearing once. Sequencing was done on a sample of central memory CD4+ T cells from blood. Receptors were obtained from a man aged 18 to 30 in good health.

This clone was counted at least ten times. CDR3 in DNA: TGTGCCAGCAGCCAGGACAGTGCGGCCGGGGAGCTGTTTTTT. It encodes CASSQDSAAGELFF. The rearrangement links TRBV2 to TRBJ2-2; possibly TRBD1 for D (6 bases). The V and J ends lost 6 bases and 6 bases respectively, with 14 bases between them. The CDR3 length is 14 residues. Germline V lookup: CDR1 SNHLY, CDR2 FYNNEI.

The CDR3 coding sequence is TGTGCCAGCAGCCGGCCCGGGACAGCCTACAATGAGCAGTTCTTC. Encoded protein: CASSRPGTAYNEQFF. The rearrangement joins TRBV7-3 to TRBJ2-1; 7 bases are a match to TRBD1. The J segment lost 2 bases and the V segment lost 5 bases, leaving 6 bases of the junction unmatched. The length of the CDR3 is 15 residues. From germline, CDR1 is SGHTA and CDR2 FQGTGA.

V is TRBV27 and J is TRBJ2-3, with 12 bases fitting TRBD2. With V trimmed by 2 bases and J by 0 bases, 6 bases remained unmatched. Germline V gene lookup returns CDR1 MNHEY and CDR2 SMNVEV (reference sequence). The CDR3 length is 18 residues. CDR3 coding DNA: TGTGCCAGCAGTTTACGGACTAGCGGGACGACCAGCACAGATACGCAGTATTTT. Protein sequence: CASSLRTSGTTSTDTQYF.

This clone was seen only a few times. The chain carries TRBV25-1 and TRBJ1-2, with 8 bases matching TRBD1. CDR1 and CDR2 from the germline V gene are MGHDK and SYGVNS. J gave up 8 bases and V 2 bases, and 13 bases lay outside the gene matches. The CDR3 spans 16 residues. The CDR3 here is CASSENNLGQGQGYTF. The CDR3 DNA follows: TGTGCCAGCAGTGAAAATAATCTAGGACAGGGTCAGGGCTACACCTTC.

The chain is built from TRBV11-2 and TRBJ2-7; 8 bases map to TRBD1. The V gene's germline CDR1 is SGHAT and CDR2 FQNNGV. There are 18 residues in the CDR3. V lost 5 bases to trimming and J lost 3 bases; unmatched junction nucleotides: 18. Here the CDR3 DNA reads TGTGCCAGCAGCCAAAAACAGCCCGGGACAGGAGGAAACTACGAGCAGTACTTC. Translation: CASSQKQPGTGGNYEQYF.

This clone was recorded many times. The chain uses TRBV30 and TRBJ2-6; D might be TRBD2 (6 bases). Trimming left V 2 bases short and J 0 bases short, with 14 bases between. Germline V gene lookup returns CDR1 GTSNPN and CDR2 SVGIG (reference sequence). The CDR3 is 17 amino acids. CDR3 region: CAWSIGRGPSGANVLTF. For the CDR3, the DNA is TGTGCCTGGAGTATAGGGCGGGGCCCCTCTGGGGCCAACGTCCTGACTTTC.

This chain joins TRBV6-5 and TRBJ2-1; TRBD1 matches 8 bases. Germline loops: CDR1 MNHEY, CDR2 SVGAGI. The J segment lost 6 bases and the V segment lost 6 bases, leaving 7 bases of the junction unmatched. CDR3 length equals 14 residues. Here the CDR3 reads CASRKTGAGNEQFF. CDR3 sequence (DNA): TGTGCCAGCAGAAAGACAGGGGCAGGCAATGAGCAGTTCTTC.

This clone was seen ten or more times. This CDR3 reads CASSVEGLSYGYTF. As DNA, the CDR3 is TGTGCCAGCAGCGTAGAGGGCCTATCCTATGGCTACACCTTC. The chain has TRBV9 and TRBJ1-2, with unresolved D. Trimming took 0 bases from V and 4 from J, leaving 10 bases between them. CDR1 is SGDLS, CDR2 YYNGEE, per germline. The CDR3 contains 14 residues.

The chain links TRBV30 to TRBJ2-4, with D perhaps TRBD1 (6 bases). This CDR3 has 12 residues. CDR1 and CDR2 from the germline V gene are GTSNPN and SVGIG (reference sequence). V was clipped by 3 bases and J by 8 bases, with 11 bases between them. This CDR3 reads CAWRVKGDIQYF. The CDR3 nucleotides read TGTGCCTGGAGGGTGAAGGGGGACATTCAGTACTTC.

The chain uses TRBV28 and TRBJ2-5; 12 bases map to TRBD1. There are 14 residues in the CDR3. The V gene's germline CDR1 is MDHEN and CDR2 SYDVKM. With 4 bases clipped from V and 9 bases from J, the junction kept 6 bases outside the gene matches. DNA for the CDR3: TGTGCCAGCAGTTGGGGGACAGGGGGCCTGGCCCAGTACTTC. Its translation: CASSWGTGGLAQYF.

V gene TRBV29-1 combines with J gene TRBJ2-5; 7 bases line up with TRBD1. Near its end, the DNA agrees better with TRBJ2-7, so the J call may be wrong. The CDR3 has 12 residues. Germline-derived CDR1 and CDR2 are SQVTM and ANQGSEA. The CDR3 reads CSVGTGAYEQYF. The CDR3 DNA reads TGCAGCGTTGGAACAGGGGCCTACGAGCAGTACTTC.

The V and J genes are TRBV28 and TRBJ2-4; D may be TRBD1 (5 bases). V lost 6 bases to trimming and J lost 6 bases, with 12 bases between them. Germline lookup yields CDR1 MDHEN and CDR2 SYDVKM. The CDR3 is made up of 13 amino acids. The chain's CDR3 is CASRSGIRNIQYF. In DNA, the CDR3 is TGTGCCAGCAGATCAGGGATTCGAAACATTCAGTACTTC.